The text below deals with one T cell receptor (beta chain). Its antigen remains unknown. One end of the junction fails to match germline, which may point to a read error. TCRdb recomputed calls from the reads with MiXCR, one row per CDR3 protein. The sample has about 470,000 distinct CDR3 sequences, under 55% seen once. The length of the CDR3 is 16 residues. The germline V gene has CDR1 SGHTA and CDR2 FQGNSA. The data were obtained in a study of T cell repertoires in cytomegalovirus infection. The study, taken as a whole, reports: Cumulative frequency of public TCR beta families picked out carriers of CMV plus the relevant HLA.

The sample consisted of cultured PBMCs, taken from culture after CMV antigen stimulation. The chain joins TRBV7-2 to TRBJ1-1; D is possibly TRBD1 (5 bases). The sequence derives from a human donor in good health (CMV status not recorded). Some clones in this sample may be carry-over from other donors' samples. The CDR3 sequence: CASRLAWEGPNTEAFF. In DNA form, the CDR3 reads TGTGCCAGCAGATTAGCCTGGGAGGGGCCGAACACTGAAGCTTTCTTT.